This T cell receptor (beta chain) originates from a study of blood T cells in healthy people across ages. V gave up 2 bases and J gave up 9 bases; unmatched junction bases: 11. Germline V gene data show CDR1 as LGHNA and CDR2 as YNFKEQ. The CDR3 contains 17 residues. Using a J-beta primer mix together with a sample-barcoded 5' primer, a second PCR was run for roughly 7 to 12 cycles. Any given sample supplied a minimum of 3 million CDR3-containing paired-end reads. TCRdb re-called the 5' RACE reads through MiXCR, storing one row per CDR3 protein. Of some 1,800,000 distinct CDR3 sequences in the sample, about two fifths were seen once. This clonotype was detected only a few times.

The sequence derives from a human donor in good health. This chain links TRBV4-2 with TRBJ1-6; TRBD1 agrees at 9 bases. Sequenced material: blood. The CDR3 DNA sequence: TGTGCCAGCAGCCAACGGACAGGGGCCCAACCAGGTTCACCCCTCCACTTT. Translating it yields CASSQRTGAQPGSPLHF.